This T cell receptor beta chain appears in the sequencing data of a study of blood T cells in healthy people across ages. Primed by a sample-barcoded 5' primer and a J-beta primer mix, a second PCR proceeded for 7 to 11 cycles. TCRdb re-called the 5' RACE reads with MiXCR, one entry per CDR3 protein. Found here are hundreds of thousands of distinct CDR3 sequences, around 50% of them singletons; the top ten hold around 24%. CDR3 size: 12 residues. Germline CDR1 reads DFQATT; CDR2 reads SNEGSKA (reference sequence). Trimming took 6 bases from V and 9 from J; bases not matched to a gene: 9. This clonotype showed up many times.

J is TRBJ2-7 and V is TRBV20-1; 9 nucleotides agree with TRBD2. The sample consisted of blood. This clonotype originated in a man between 35 and 55 years old in good health. The CDR3 region has the DNA TGCAGTGCCCGAGCGGGAGGTTCCGGGCAGTACTTC. The encoded protein is CSARAGGSGQYF.